This T cell receptor (beta chain) was observed in a study of blood T cell repertoires in COVID-19 (TCRdb year 2020). Context from the whole study: The collaborator samples originated in the United States, Italy and Spain and spanned the acute and convalescent phases of COVID-19. The prospective study material was composed of cDNA or gDNA derived from T cells, B-cell-depleted T cells, or PBMCs. The repertoires were made available in a free public database intended to serve as a resource for research on the immune response to SARS-CoV-2. Deeply sampled blood TCRbeta repertoires from subjects exposed to, actively infected with, or recovered from COVID-19 were included in the dataset. The samples were drawn from the first 160 participants of the ongoing ImmuneRACE study and from about 1,200 subjects provided by 6 global collaborators. The sample metadata nearly always contained a de-identified subject ID, COVID-19 status, age in years and sex. Where available, HLA class I and class II types were taken from metadata supplied by the sample provider and were not determined by assay-based typing. The paper as a whole reports these results and caveats: The amount of clinical and demographic metadata varied by source and participant and was provided uncurated.

One collaborating source in Seattle enrolled patients while the patients were actively infected and followed the patients over time throughout the course of disease. Each collaborating institution followed its own protocols to collect whole blood in K2EDTA tubes. For TCRbeta analysis, collaborators shipped samples as frozen whole blood, isolated PBMCs, or DNA extracted from either of those sample types. Comment on this clone: The antigen it recognizes is unknown. The sample holds no much larger clone one base away, and base qualities are not on file.

The immunoSEQ Assay, a bias-controlled multiplex PCR, was used to amplify TCRbeta CDR3 regions from genomic DNA. The authors' analysis ran thus. The number of nucleated cells in each sample was estimated by amplification of reference gene primers within the assay. Sequence reads were collapsed and filtered to measure the absolute abundance of every unique TCRbeta CDR3 rearrangement. Productive Simpson clonality was computed per sample as the square root of Simpson's diversity index over productive rearrangements. Entries here come from immuneACCESS through TCRdb and include only in-frame sequences with V and J called. Some clones fail to appear in such tables; in the studies checked, an unresolved V gene covers under half of the shortfall, and the cause of the remainder is unknown. D and trimming were read from the DNA, whereas the V and J calls and clone size are those reported in that table. For this sample the table gives over 150,000 clones, of which 90% to 95% were detected only once. About 0.8% of the sample is in the top ten clones.

The sequence was collected from a man younger than 45 with COVID-19, enrolled during active disease. What was sequenced was peripheral blood.

The bases are TGTGCCAGCAGTTCATATCCTGACATGAACACTGAAGCTTTCTTT. This encodes CASSSYPDMNTEAFF. The chain is made from TRBV27 and TRBJ1-1, with the D gene not confidently named. According to the germline V gene (reference sequence), CDR1 reads MNHEY and CDR2 reads SMNVEV. From its cysteine to its phenylalanine, the CDR3 spans 15 amino acids. Only the CDR3 DNA is retained, 45 bases long and in frame from the first base. V drops 4 bases and J drops 0 bases, leaving 12 bases in between.